A selection of T cell receptor beta chains follows, all from one sample in a study of T cells in Graves' hyperthyroidism and ophthalmopathy. MiXCR, applied by TCRdb to the multiplex PCR reads, yields one record per CDR3 protein. The repertoire holds roughly 300,000 distinct CDR3 sequences, with around a sixth as singletons. The material sequenced was blood. The receptors here all came from a woman aged 45-65 years with Graves' hyperthyroidism. The conserved cysteine and the conserved F or W are not part of the CDR3 here. The order of the fields is V gene, CDR3 protein.

>TRBV5-1
ASSLAIWDGDTGELF
>TRBV12-3/TRBV12-4
ASSLFRTSGRGADTQY
>TRBV10-3
AISEGIGMNTEAF
>TRBV5-1
ASSTGQVNTEAF
>TRBV6-1
ASSGFGRNQPQH
>TRBV19
ASTDQGGYDTEAF
>TRBV20-1
SAIAGLADYNEQF
>TRBV7-8
ASSLRLAGYYIEQF
>TRBV3-1
ASSQGQHAKNIQY
>TRBV20-1
SAQDRFYEQY
>TRBV20-1
SASHPHTGNTEAF
>TRBV6-1
ASSEAPGQSNQPQH
>TRBV11-2
ASSLTGQALNEKLF